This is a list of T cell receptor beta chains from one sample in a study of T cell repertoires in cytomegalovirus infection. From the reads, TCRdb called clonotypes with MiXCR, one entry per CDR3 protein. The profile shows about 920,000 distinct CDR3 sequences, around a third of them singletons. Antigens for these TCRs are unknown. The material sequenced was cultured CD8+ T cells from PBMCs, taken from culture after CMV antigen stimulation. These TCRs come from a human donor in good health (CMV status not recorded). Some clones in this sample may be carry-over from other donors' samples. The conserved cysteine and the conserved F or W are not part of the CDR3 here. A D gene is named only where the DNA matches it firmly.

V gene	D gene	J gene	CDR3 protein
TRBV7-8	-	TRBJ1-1	ASSPGGVRPNTEAF
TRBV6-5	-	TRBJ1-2	ASSYERNGNYGYT
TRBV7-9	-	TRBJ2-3	ASSSPGEDTQY
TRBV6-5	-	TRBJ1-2	ASSYVGVNYGYT
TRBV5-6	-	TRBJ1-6	ASLRGGHNSPLH
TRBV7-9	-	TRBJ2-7	ASSRSGYEQY
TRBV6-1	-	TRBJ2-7	ASSEREAYEQY
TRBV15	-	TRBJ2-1	ATSAVVRASYNEQF
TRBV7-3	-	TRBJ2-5	ASDHQETQY
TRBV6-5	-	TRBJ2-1	ASSYSIGDPPSYNEQF
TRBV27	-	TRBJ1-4	ASSFGGMAYEKLF
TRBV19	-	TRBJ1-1	ATEAGTEAF
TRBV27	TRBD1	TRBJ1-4	ASTGGWNEKLF
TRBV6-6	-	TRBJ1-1	ASSYSYERTEAF
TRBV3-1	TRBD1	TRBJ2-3	ASSPPTGGRNTDTQY
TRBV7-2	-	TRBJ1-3	ASSEPSSGNTIY
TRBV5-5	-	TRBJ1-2	ASSGVLAPVYGYT
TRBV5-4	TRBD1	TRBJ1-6	ASSRTGEGSPLH
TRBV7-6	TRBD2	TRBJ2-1	ASSLGTSGSVYNEQF
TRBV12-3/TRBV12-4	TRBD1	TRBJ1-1	ASSSDRASLGNTEAF
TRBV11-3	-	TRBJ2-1	ASSPRGGHNEQF
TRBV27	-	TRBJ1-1	ASYFFTEAF
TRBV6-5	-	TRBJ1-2	ASSPPGAYYGYT
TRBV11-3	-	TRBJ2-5	ASSLGDWKTQY
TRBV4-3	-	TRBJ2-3	ASSQGVGDRLTDTQY
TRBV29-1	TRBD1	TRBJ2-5	SVETGDQETQY
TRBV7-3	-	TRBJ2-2	ASSEFGDELF
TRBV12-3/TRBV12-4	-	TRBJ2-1	ASSGDTSPGNEQF
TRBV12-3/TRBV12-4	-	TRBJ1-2	ASSLGPVFYGYT
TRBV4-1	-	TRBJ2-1	ASGSWPGNSNEQF
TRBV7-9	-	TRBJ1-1	ASSLGHLYNTEAF
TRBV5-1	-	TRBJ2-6	ASSNGYSGGGGANVLT
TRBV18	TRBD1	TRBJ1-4	ASSGTGRDRMDEKLF
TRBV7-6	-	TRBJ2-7	ASSPEPGPPTYEQY
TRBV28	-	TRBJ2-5	ASSLVGGWETQY
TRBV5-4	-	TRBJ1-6	ASSRDLDRPLH
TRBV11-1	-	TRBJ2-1	ASSPGPLAEGRRDEQF
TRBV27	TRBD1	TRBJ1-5	ASSADTGGWNQPQH
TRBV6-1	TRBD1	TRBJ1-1	ATSPEGTGPANTEAF
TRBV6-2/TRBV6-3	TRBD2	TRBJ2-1	ASSLTSVNEQF
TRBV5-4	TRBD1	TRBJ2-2	ASSLGQVNTGELF
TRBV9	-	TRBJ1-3	ASSAFTGNTIY
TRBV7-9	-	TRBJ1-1	ASRPPNSEAF
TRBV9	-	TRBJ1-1	ASSLRVSNTEAF
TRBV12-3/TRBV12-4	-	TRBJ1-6	ASRGGAGQLH
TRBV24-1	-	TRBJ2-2	ATSVSGELF
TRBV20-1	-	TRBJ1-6	SARKQRGSPLH
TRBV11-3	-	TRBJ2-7	ASSLEASVGLEQY
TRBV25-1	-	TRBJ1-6	VSSEYRVGLNSPLH
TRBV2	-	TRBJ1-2	ASSGGGEFGYT
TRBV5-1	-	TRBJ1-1	ASSASAVLRATEAF
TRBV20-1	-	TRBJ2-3	SAITFSGPPSTDTQY